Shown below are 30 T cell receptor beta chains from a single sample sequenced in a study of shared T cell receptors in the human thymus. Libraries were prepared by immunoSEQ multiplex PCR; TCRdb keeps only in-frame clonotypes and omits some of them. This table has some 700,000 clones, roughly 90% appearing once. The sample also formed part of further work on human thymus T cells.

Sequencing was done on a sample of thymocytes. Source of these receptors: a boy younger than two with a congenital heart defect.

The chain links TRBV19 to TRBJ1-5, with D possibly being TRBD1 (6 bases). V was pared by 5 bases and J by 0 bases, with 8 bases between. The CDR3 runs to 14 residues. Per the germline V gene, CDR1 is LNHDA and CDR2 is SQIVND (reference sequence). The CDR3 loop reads CASSEGGSNQPQHF. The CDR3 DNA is TGTGCCAGTAGTGAAGGGGGTAGCAATCAGCCCCAGCATTTT.

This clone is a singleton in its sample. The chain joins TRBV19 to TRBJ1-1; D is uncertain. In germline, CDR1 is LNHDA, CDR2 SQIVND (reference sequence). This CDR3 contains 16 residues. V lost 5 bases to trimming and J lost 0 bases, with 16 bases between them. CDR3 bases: TGTGCCAGTAGTGTTGCGACGGGGAGCATGAACACTGAAGCTTTCTTT. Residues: CASSVATGSMNTEAFF.

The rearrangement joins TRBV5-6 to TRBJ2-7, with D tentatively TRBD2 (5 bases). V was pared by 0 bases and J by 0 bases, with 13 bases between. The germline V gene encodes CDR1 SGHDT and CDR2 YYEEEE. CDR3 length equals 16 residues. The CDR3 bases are TGTGCCAGCAGCTTGGCCCGACGGGGAATCTCCTACGAGCAGTACTTC. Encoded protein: CASSLARRGISYEQYF.

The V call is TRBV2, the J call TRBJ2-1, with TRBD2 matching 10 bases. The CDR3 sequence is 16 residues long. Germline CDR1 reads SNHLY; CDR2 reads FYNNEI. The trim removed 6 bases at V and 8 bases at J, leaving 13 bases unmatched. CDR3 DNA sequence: TGTGCCAGCAGGCTACCTAGCGGGAGAGGGTACCATGAGCAGTTCTTC. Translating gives CASRLPSGRGYHEQFF.

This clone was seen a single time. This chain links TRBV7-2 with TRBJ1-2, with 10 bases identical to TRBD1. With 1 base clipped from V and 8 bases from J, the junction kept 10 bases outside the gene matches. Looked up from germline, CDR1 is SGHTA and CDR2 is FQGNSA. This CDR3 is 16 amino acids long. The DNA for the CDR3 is TGTGCCAGCAGCTTAGACCGGGACAGGGGTGGAAGCGGCTACACCTTC. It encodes CASSLDRDRGGSGYTF.

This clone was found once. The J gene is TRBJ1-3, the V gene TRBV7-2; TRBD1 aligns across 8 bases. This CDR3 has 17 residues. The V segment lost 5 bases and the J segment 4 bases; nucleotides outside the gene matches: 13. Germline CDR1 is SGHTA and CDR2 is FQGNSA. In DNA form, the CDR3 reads TGTGCCAGCAGCCCAGTTAGACAGGGGATGAGGGGAAACACCATATATTTT. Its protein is CASSPVRQGMRGNTIYF.

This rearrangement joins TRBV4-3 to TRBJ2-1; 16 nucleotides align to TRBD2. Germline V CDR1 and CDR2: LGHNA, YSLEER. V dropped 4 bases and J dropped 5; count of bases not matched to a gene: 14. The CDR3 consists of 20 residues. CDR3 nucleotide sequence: TGCGCCAGCAGCCGCCCCAAGGGAGGGACTAGCGGGAGGGTGCACAATGAGCAGTTCTTC. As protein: CASSRPKGGTSGRVHNEQFF.

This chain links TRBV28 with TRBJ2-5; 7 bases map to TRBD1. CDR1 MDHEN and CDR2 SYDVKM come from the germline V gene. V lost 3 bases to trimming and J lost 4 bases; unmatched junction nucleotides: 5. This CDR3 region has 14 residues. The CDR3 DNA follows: TGTGCCAGCAGTTTGACAGGGTGGGGAGAGACCCAGTACTTC. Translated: CASSLTGWGETQYF.

This CDR3 reads CASSQAWTSENTGELFF. Written as DNA, the CDR3 is TGTGCCAGCAGCCAAGCCTGGACTAGCGAGAACACCGGGGAGCTGTTTTTT. The chain couples TRBV14 to TRBJ2-2, with 9 bases fitting TRBD2. The CDR3 contains 17 residues. Germline V gene lookup returns CDR1 SGHDN and CDR2 FVKESK. The V and J ends lost 1 base and 1 base, in that order; junction bases with no gene match: 4.

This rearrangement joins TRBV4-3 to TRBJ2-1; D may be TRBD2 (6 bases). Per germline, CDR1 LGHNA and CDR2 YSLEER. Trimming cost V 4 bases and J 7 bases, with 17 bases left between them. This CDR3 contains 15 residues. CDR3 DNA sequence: TGCGCCAGCAGCCGCTACTTGGGGGGTAAAAATGAGCAGTTCTTC. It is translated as CASSRYLGGKNEQFF.

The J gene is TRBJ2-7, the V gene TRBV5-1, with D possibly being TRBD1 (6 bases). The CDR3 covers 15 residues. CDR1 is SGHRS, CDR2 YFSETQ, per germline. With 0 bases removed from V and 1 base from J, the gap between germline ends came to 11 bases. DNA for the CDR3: TGCGCCAGCAGCTTGGCCGGGACAAGGTCCTACGAGCAGTACTTC. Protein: CASSLAGTRSYEQYF.

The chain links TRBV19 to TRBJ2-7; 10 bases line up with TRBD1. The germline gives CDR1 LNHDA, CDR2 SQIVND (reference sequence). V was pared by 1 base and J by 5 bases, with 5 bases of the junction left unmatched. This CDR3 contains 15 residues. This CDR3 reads CASSIASGTGDEQYF. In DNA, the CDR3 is TGTGCCAGTAGTATAGCAAGCGGGACAGGGGACGAGCAGTACTTC.

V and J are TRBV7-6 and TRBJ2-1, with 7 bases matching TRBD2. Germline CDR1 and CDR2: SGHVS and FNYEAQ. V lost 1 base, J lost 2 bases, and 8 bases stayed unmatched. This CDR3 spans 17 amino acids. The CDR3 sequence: CASSLGPPGGPYNEQFF. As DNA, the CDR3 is TGTGCCAGCAGCTTAGGACCCCCGGGGGGACCCTACAATGAGCAGTTCTTC. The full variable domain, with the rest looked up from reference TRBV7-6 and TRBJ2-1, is GAGVSQSPRYKVTKRGQDVALRCDPISGHVSLYWYRQALGQGPEFLTYFNYEAQQDKSGLPNDRFSAERPEGSISTLTIQRTEQRDSAMYRCASSLGPPGGPYNEQFFGPGTRLTVL.

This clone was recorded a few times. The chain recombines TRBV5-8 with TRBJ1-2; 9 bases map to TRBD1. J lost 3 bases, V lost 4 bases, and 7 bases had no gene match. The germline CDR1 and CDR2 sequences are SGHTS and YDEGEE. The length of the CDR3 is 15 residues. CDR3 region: CASSRTDRGDYGYTF. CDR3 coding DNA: TGTGCCAGCAGCCGGACGGACAGGGGAGACTATGGCTACACCTTC. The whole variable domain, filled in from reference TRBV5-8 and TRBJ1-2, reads EAGVTQSPTHLIKTRGQQATLRCSPISGHTSVYWYQQALGLGLQFLLWYDEGEERNRGNFPPRFSGRQFPNYSSELNVNALELEDSALYLCASSRTDRGDYGYTFGSGTRLTVV.

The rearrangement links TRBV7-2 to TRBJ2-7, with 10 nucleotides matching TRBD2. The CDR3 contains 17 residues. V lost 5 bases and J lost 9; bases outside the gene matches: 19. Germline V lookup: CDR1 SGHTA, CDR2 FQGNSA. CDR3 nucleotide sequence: TGTGCCAGCAGCCTCCCCGGGCTAGCGGGAGAAGCCGCCGGGCAGTACTTC. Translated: CASSLPGLAGEAAGQYF.

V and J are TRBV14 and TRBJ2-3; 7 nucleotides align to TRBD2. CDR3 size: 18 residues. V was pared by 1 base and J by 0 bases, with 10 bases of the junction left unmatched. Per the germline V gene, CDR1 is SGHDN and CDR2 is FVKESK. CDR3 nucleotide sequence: TGTGCCAGCAGCCAAGGACCCTTAGCGGGTGCTAGCACAGATACGCAGTATTTT. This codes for CASSQGPLAGASTDTQYF. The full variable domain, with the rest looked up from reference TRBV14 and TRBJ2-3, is EAGVTQFPSHSVIEKGQTVTLRCDPISGHDNLYWYRRVMGKEIKFLLHFVKESKQDESGMPNNRFLAERTGGTYSTLKVQPAELEDSGVYFCASSQGPLAGASTDTQYFGPGTRLTVL.

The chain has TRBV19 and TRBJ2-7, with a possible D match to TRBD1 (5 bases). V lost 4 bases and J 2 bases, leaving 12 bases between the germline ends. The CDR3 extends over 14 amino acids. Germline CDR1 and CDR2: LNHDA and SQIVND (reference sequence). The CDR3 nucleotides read TGTGCCAGTAGTAAGGCAGGGTCACCCTACGAGCAGTACTTC. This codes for CASSKAGSPYEQYF.

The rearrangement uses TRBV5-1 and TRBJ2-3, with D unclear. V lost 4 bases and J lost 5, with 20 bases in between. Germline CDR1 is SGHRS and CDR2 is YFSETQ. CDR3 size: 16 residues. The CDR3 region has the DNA TGCGCCAGCAGCCCCGTGACTCCGCCATTCAGAGATACGCAGTATTTT. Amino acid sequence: CASSPVTPPFRDTQYF.

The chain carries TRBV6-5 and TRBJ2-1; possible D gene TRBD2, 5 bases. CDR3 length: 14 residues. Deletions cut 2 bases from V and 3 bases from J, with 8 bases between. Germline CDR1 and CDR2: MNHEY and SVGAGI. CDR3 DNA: TGTGCCAGCAGTTACAGCGGAGACTACAATGAGCAGTTCTTC. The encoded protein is CASSYSGDYNEQFF.

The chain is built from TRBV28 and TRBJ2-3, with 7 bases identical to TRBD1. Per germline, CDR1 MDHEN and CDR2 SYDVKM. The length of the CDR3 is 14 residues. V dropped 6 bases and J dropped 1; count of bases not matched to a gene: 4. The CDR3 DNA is TGTGCCAGCAGGGGACAGTTTCGCACAGATACGCAGTATTTT. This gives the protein CASRGQFRTDTQYF.

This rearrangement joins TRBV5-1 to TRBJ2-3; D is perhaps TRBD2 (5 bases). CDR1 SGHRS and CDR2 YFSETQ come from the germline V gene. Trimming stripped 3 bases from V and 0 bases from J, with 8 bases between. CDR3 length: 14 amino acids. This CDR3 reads CASSSDYSTDTQYF. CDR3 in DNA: TGCGCCAGCAGCTCTGACTATAGCACAGATACGCAGTATTTT.

CDR3 sequence: CAWSPTVNNSPLHF. The CDR3, as DNA: TGTGCCTGGAGTCCCACAGTGAATAATTCACCCCTCCACTTT. The V and J genes are TRBV30 and TRBJ1-6; the D is unclear. V was shortened by 2 bases and J by 5 bases, with 10 bases between the two germline ends. The CDR3 has 14 amino acids. Germline V gene data show CDR1 as GTSNPN and CDR2 as SVGIG (reference sequence).

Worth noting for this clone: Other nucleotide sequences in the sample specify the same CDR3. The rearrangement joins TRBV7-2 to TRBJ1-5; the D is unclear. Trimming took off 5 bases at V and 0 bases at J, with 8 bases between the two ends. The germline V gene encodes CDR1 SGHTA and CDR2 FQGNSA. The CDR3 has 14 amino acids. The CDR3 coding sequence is TGTGCCAGCAGCACCGGTGGTAGCAATCAGCCCCAGCATTTT. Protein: CASSTGGSNQPQHF.

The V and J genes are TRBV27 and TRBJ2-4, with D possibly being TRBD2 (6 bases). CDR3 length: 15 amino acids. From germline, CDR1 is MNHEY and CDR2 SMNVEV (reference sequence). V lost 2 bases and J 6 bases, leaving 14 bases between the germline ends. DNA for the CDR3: TGTGCCAGCAGTTTAAGAGGGGAGGACGCAAACATTCAGTACTTC. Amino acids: CASSLRGEDANIQYF.

The CDR3 nucleotides are TGTGCTAGTGCCCCCCCTGGTGGAGCTGAAGCTTTCTTT. Its protein product is CASAPPGGAEAFF. The rearrangement uses TRBV12-5 and TRBJ1-1; D ambiguous. CDR1 and CDR2 (germline): LGHNT, FRNRAP. The CDR3 is 13 amino acids. V shed 7 bases and J shed 6 bases, with 15 bases lying between them.

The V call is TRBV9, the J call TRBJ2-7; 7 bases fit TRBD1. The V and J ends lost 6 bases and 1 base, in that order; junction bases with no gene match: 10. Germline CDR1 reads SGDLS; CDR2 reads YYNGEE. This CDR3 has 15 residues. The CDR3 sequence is CASTPTGTASYEQYF. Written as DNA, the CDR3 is TGTGCCAGCACCCCGACCGGGACAGCATCCTACGAGCAGTACTTC.

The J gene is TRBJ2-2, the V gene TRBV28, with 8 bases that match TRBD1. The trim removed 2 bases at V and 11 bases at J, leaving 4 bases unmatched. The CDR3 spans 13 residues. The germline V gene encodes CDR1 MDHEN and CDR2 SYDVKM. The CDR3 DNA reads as TGTGCCAGCAGTTTACAGGGGGCAAAAGAGCTGTTTTTT. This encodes CASSLQGAKELFF. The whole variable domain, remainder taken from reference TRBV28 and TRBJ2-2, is DVKVTQSSRYLVKRTGEKVFLECVQDMDHENMFWYRQDPGLGLRLIYFSYDVKMKEKGDIPEGYSVSREKKERFSLILESASTNQTSMYLCASSLQGAKELFFGEGSRLTVL.

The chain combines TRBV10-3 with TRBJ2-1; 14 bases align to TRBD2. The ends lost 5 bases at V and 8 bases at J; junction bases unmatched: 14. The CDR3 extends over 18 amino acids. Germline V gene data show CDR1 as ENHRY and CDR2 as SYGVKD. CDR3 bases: TGTGCCATCAGTCGGGGACAGGGACTAGCGGGAGCTTATTATGAGCAGTTCTTC. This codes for CAISRGQGLAGAYYEQFF.

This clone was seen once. CDR3: CASSQNGLAGVLNEQFF. CDR3 DNA sequence: TGCGCCAGCAGCCAAAACGGACTAGCGGGAGTGTTAAATGAGCAGTTCTTC. V gene TRBV4-1 combines with J gene TRBJ2-1, with TRBD2 identical over 13 bases. With 2 bases clipped from V and 7 bases from J, the junction kept 8 bases outside the gene matches. The CDR3 totals 17 residues. The germline gives CDR1 MGHRA, CDR2 YSYEKL.

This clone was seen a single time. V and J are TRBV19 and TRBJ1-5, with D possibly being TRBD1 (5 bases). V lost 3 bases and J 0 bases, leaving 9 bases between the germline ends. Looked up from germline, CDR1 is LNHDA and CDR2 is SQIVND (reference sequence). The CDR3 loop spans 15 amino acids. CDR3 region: CASSIGGYSNQPQHF. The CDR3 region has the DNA TGTGCCAGTAGTATCGGGGGATATAGCAATCAGCCCCAGCATTTT.